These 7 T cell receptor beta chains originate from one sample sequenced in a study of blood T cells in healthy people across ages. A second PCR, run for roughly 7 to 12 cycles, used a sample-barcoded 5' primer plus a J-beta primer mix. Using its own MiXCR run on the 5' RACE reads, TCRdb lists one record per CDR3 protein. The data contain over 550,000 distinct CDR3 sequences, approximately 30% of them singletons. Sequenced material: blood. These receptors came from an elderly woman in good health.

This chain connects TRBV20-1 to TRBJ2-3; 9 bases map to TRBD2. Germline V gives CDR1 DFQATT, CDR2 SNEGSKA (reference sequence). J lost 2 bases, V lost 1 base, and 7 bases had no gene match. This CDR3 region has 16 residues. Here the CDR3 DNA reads TGCAGTGCTAGAGTGCGGGAGGGCCCCTTCACAGATACGCAGTATTTT. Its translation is CSARVREGPFTDTQYF.

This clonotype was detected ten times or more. CDR3 coding DNA: TGCGCCAGCTCCCCCGGGGCGGGCTCCTACAATGAGCAGTTCTTC. Its translation: CASSPGAGSYNEQFF. The chain combines TRBV5-1 with TRBJ2-1; TRBD1 or TRBD2 may be the D gene (5 bases each). From germline, CDR1 is SGHRS and CDR2 YFSETQ. Trimming left V 7 bases short and J 0 bases short, with 14 bases between. CDR3 length equals 15 residues. The variable domain in full, completed from reference TRBV5-1 and TRBJ2-1, reads KAGVTQTPRYLIKTRGQQVTLSCSPISGHRSVSWYQQTPGQGLQFLFEYFSETQRNKGNFPGRFSGRQFSNSRSEMNVSTLELGDSALYLCASSPGAGSYNEQFFGPGTRLTVL.

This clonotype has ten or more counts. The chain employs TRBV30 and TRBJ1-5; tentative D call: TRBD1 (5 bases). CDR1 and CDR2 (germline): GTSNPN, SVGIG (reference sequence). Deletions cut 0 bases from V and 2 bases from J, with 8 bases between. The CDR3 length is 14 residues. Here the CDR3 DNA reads TGTGCCTGGAGTGTAAAACAGGGCAATCAGCCCCAGCATTTT. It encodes CAWSVKQGNQPQHF. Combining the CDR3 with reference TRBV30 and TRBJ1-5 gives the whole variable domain SQTIHQWPATLVQPVGSPLSLECTVEGTSNPNLYWYRQAAGRGLQLLFYSVGIGQISSEVPQNLSASRPQDRQFILSSKKLLLSDSGFYLCAWSVKQGNQPQHFGDGTRLSIL.

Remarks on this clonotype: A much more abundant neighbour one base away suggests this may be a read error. The CDR3, as DNA: TGCGGCGTTGAATTAACAGGGGGCTCCTACAATGAGCAGTTCTTC. It specifies CGVELTGGSYNEQFF. The V gene is TRBV29-1, the J gene TRBJ2-1; 8 nucleotides line up with TRBD1. CDR3 size: 15 residues. Germline V lookup: CDR1 SQVTM, CDR2 ANQGSEA.

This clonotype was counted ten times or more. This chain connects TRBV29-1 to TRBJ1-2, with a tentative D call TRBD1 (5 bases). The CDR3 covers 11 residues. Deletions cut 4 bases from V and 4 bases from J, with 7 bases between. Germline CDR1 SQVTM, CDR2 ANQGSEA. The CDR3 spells CSVGQGYGYTF. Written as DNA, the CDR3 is TGCAGCGTTGGGCAGGGCTATGGCTACACCTTC. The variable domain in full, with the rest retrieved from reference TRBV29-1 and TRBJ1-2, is SAVISQKPSRDICQRGTSLTIQCQVDSQVTMMFWYRQQPGQSLTLIATANQGSEATYESGFVIDKFPISRPNLTFSTLTVSNMSPEDSSIYLCSVGQGYGYTFGSGTRLTVV.

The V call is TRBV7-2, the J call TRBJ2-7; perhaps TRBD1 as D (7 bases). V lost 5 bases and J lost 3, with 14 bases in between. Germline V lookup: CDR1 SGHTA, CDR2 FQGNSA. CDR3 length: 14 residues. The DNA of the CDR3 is TGTGCCAGCAGCGCAGGGGGGCTGGTCTACGAGCAGTACTTC. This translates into CASSAGGLVYEQYF. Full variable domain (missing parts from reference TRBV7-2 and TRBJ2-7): GAGVSQSPSNKVTEKGKDVELRCDPISGHTALYWYRQSLGQGLEFLIYFQGNSAPDKSGLPSDRFSAERTGGSVSTLTIQRTQQEDSAVYLCASSAGGLVYEQYFGPGTRLTVT.

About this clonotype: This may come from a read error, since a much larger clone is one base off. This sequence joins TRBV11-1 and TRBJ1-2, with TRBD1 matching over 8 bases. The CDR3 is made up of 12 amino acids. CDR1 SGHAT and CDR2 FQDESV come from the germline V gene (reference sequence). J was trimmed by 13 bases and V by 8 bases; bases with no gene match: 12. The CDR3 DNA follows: TGTGCCAGCGGCACCTACGGACAGGGTCGCACCTTC. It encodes CASGTYGQGRTF.